Following are 10 T cell receptor beta chains from one sample sequenced in a study of blood T cell repertoires in COVID-19. Assay used: immunoSEQ multiplex PCR; TCRdb lists only in-frame clones, some missing. The data show roughly 150,000 clones, 70% to 90% seen once. The specimen was peripheral blood. All receptors derive from a human donor in a cohort sampled during active COVID-19.

V and J are TRBV27 and TRBJ2-6; no clear D gene. Between the trimmed V and J ends, which lost 5 bases and 1 base, there was a span of 6 bases. Germline V gene lookup returns CDR1 MNHEY and CDR2 SMNVEV (reference sequence). This CDR3 has 14 residues. The CDR3 is CASSTRSGANVLTF. CDR3 in DNA: TGTGCCAGCAGTACGCGTTCTGGGGCCAACGTCCTGACTTTC.

The chain joins TRBV5-4 to TRBJ2-1; 8 bases agree with TRBD2. Germline assignment: CDR1 SGHNT and CDR2 YYREEE (reference sequence). The CDR3 loop spans 15 amino acids. V lost 4 bases and J lost 8; bases outside the gene matches: 11. CDR3 protein: CASSATSGHRDEQFF. The DNA for the CDR3 is TGTGCCAGCAGCGCTACTAGCGGACATAGGGATGAGCAGTTCTTC.

This clone was counted a few times. This chain joins TRBV10-2 and TRBJ2-3; 9 bases fit TRBD1. The J segment lost 1 base and the V segment lost 7 bases, leaving 3 bases of the junction unmatched. The germline V gene has CDR1 WSHSY and CDR2 SAAADI. The CDR3 covers 14 residues. CDR3 loop: CASNRQGGTDTQYF. DNA of the CDR3: TGCGCCAGCAATCGACAGGGGGGCACAGATACGCAGTATTTT.

Written as DNA, the CDR3 is TGCGCCAGCAGCTCGGGGACAGGGAGGAACACTGAAGCTTTCTTT. This sequence encodes CASSSGTGRNTEAFF. The V and J genes are TRBV5-1 and TRBJ1-1, with TRBD1 matching 9 bases. CDR1 is SGHRS, CDR2 YFSETQ, per germline. J gave up 1 base and V 3 bases, and 4 bases lay outside the gene matches. This CDR3 has 15 residues.

The CDR3 reads CASSLQPSGQETQYF. CDR3 coding DNA: TGTGCCAGCAGTCTACAGCCGAGCGGCCAAGAGACCCAGTACTTC. The chain recombines TRBV6-4 with TRBJ2-5, with D perhaps matching TRBD2 (5 bases). Germline values: CDR1 MRHNA, CDR2 SNTAGT. The CDR3 has 15 residues. Trimming pared 5 bases from V and 1 base from J, leaving 14 bases between.

The V call is TRBV20-1, the J call TRBJ2-1; TRBD2 matches 9 bases. There are 15 residues in the CDR3. J was trimmed by 0 bases and V by 3 bases; bases with no gene match: 3. Germline CDR1 DFQATT, CDR2 SNEGSKA (reference sequence). DNA of the CDR3: TGCAGTGCTAGTTCTAGCGGGGTCTCCTACAATGAGCAGTTCTTC. This sequence encodes CSASSSGVSYNEQFF.

The chain has TRBV27 and TRBJ1-5; 7 bases are a match to TRBD1. There are 14 residues in the CDR3. Germline V gives CDR1 MNHEY, CDR2 SMNVEV (reference sequence). V dropped 6 bases and J dropped 9; count of bases not matched to a gene: 11. The CDR3 nucleotides are TGTGCCAGCAGCCAGGGACAGCCACCTCGGCCCCAGCATTTT. Translation gives CASSQGQPPRPQHF.

The chain couples TRBV29-1 to TRBJ1-1; TRBD1 might be the D (5 bases). This CDR3 contains 12 residues. V lost 4 bases and J 5 bases, leaving 11 bases between the germline ends. CDR1 and CDR2 (germline): SQVTM, ANQGSEA. The CDR3 nucleotides read TGCAGCGTTGGGGGGGGTCTGACTGAAGCTTTCTTT. This sequence encodes CSVGGGLTEAFF.

J is TRBJ2-3 and V is TRBV14; the D is unclear. The germline gives CDR1 SGHDN, CDR2 FVKESK. CDR3 length: 13 residues. The V end was cut by 3 bases, the J end by 0 bases, with 4 bases between. The CDR3 loop reads CASSHRSTDTQYF. For the CDR3, the DNA is TGTGCCAGCAGCCACAGGAGCACAGATACGCAGTATTTT.

The V call is TRBV5-4, the J call TRBJ2-5; 8 bases are a match to TRBD2. V lost 0 bases to trimming and J lost 6 bases; unmatched junction nucleotides: 16. The CDR3 contains 18 residues. CDR1 is SGHNT and CDR2 is YYREEE in the germline V gene (reference sequence). The CDR3 here is CASSLAAGARGSQQTQYF. In nucleotides, the CDR3 is TGTGCCAGCAGCTTGGCAGCGGGGGCCCGGGGCTCTCAGCAGACCCAGTACTTC.